The 14 T cell receptor beta chains reported below all come from one sample, sequenced in a study of T cell responses to AZD1222 COVID-19 vaccine. Generated by immunoSEQ multiplex PCR, the TCRdb table keeps only in-frame clones and is missing some. The table records some 100,000 clones, about 86% of them present only once. The sequences come from peripheral blood, collected on day 0 of AZD1222 vaccination. These receptors all stem from an adult in good health.

V gene TRBV2 combines with J gene TRBJ1-4; the D gene is possibly TRBD1 (6 bases). The CDR3 sequence is 14 residues long. Trimming removed 6 bases at V and 1 base at J, with 9 bases between. Germline V gene data show CDR1 as SNHLY and CDR2 as FYNNEI. The CDR3 spells CASREQGTNEKLFF. DNA of the CDR3: TGTGCCAGCAGGGAACAGGGAACTAATGAAAAACTGTTTTTT.

This rearrangement joins TRBV10-3 to TRBJ2-5, with TRBD1 matching over 12 bases. The V and J ends lost 10 bases and 5 bases, in that order; junction bases with no gene match: 11. CDR3 size: 15 residues. Germline V lookup: CDR1 ENHRY, CDR2 SYGVKD. Here the CDR3 DNA reads TGTGCCACACAAGGGACAGGGGGCCTGGGCGAGACCCAGTACTTC. Encoded protein: CATQGTGGLGETQYF.

This clone was seen a single time. The chain combines TRBV6-5 with TRBJ1-2, with D maybe TRBD1 (5 bases). There are 14 residues in the CDR3. Trimming took off 5 bases at V and 6 bases at J, with 16 bases between the two ends. CDR1 and CDR2 (germline): MNHEY, SVGAGI. This CDR3 is CASSQPGAKDGYTF. The CDR3, as DNA: TGTGCCAGCAGTCAACCCGGGGCGAAGGATGGCTACACCTTC.

The CDR3 reads CASSLFDSGANVLTF. As DNA, the CDR3 is TGTGCCAGCAGCTTATTCGACTCTGGGGCCAACGTCCTGACTTTC. The chain carries TRBV7-2 and TRBJ2-6, with D hard to call. Per germline, CDR1 SGHTA and CDR2 FQGNSA. Trimming cost V 2 bases and J 0 bases, with 5 bases left between them. This CDR3 is built from 15 residues.

The rearrangement links TRBV5-1 to TRBJ1-1; tentative D call: TRBD1 (5 bases). CDR3 length: 18 residues. Germline-derived CDR1 and CDR2 are SGHRS and YFSETQ. V dropped 2 bases and J dropped 0 bases, with 20 bases sitting between them. The CDR3 loop is CASSFGLGRIGVNTEAFF. As DNA, the CDR3 is TGCGCCAGCAGCTTCGGATTGGGACGGATTGGGGTGAACACTGAAGCTTTCTTT.

The genes are TRBV11-3 and TRBJ2-1; D gene ambiguous. This CDR3 spans 15 amino acids. The germline V gene has CDR1 SGHNT and CDR2 YENEEA. Trimming stripped 1 base from V and 5 bases from J, with 12 bases between. The CDR3 loop reads CASSLGHRRNNEQFF. The CDR3 bases are TGTGCCAGCAGCTTAGGCCATAGAAGGAACAATGAGCAGTTCTTC.

This rearrangement joins TRBV4-2 to TRBJ1-4, with 11 bases matching TRBD1. This CDR3 spans 16 amino acids. From germline, CDR1 is LGHNA and CDR2 YNFKEQ. Losses at the gene ends were 0 bases for V and 6 bases for J; bases not matched to a gene: 3. CDR3 sequence: CASSQDQGQGDEKLFF. CDR3 in DNA: TGTGCCAGCAGCCAAGATCAGGGACAGGGGGATGAAAAACTGTTTTTT.

The CDR3 nucleotides are TGTGCCAGCAGGGGACTAGCGGGAACAGATACGCAGTATTTT. This encodes CASRGLAGTDTQYF. This sequence joins TRBV3-1 (or the pseudogene TRBV3-2) and TRBJ2-3; TRBD2 aligns across 13 bases. Germline CDR1 LGHDT, CDR2 YNNKEL (reference sequence). V dropped 6 bases and J dropped 3; count of bases not matched to a gene: 0. The CDR3 contains 14 residues.

This chain links TRBV5-6 with TRBJ1-1; D is unresolved. This CDR3 spans 14 amino acids. V gave up 2 bases and J gave up 0 bases, with 8 bases separating them. The germline V gene encodes CDR1 SGHDT and CDR2 YYEEEE. In DNA form, the CDR3 reads TGTGCCAGCAGCTTTAATGATATGAACACTGAAGCTTTCTTT. This gives the protein CASSFNDMNTEAFF.

The CDR3 here is CARSLPLQGPNTEAFF. CDR3 bases: TGTGCCAGAAGCCTCCCCTTACAGGGACCGAACACTGAAGCTTTCTTT. The chain links TRBV5-3 to TRBJ1-1; TRBD1 might be the D (6 bases). TRBV5-3 is an open reading frame, and its role is uncertain. This CDR3 region has 16 residues. Trimming removed 4 bases at V and 1 base at J, with 17 bases between.

The chain recombines TRBV20-1 with TRBJ2-7; D gene unclear. The germline V gene encodes CDR1 DFQATT and CDR2 SNEGSKA (reference sequence). This CDR3 is 11 amino acids long. V gave up 3 bases and J gave up 5 bases, with 8 bases separating them. CDR3 in amino acids: CSASRPDEQYF. The CDR3 nucleotides read TGCAGTGCTAGCAGGCCGGACGAGCAGTACTTC.

The chain combines TRBV28 with TRBJ1-6; 7 bases match TRBD1. The germline gives CDR1 MDHEN, CDR2 SYDVKM. The CDR3 contains 15 residues. J was trimmed by 10 bases and V by 7 bases; bases with no gene match: 13. CDR3 sequence (DNA): TGTGCCAGCACCAAAGTGGCAGGGGGGAGGTCACCCCTCCACTTT. Translated: CASTKVAGGRSPLHF.

The chain couples TRBV7-9 to TRBJ1-1; D is perhaps TRBD1 (6 bases). Germline V gene lookup returns CDR1 SEHNR and CDR2 FQNEAQ (reference sequence). Trimming took 5 bases from V and 3 from J, leaving 13 bases between them. The CDR3 runs 14 residues. The CDR3 DNA follows: TGTGCCAGCAGCCCAGCAGGGGCGCACACTGAAGCTTTCTTT. It is translated as CASSPAGAHTEAFF. Drawing the rest from reference TRBV7-9 and TRBJ1-1, the complete variable domain is DTGVSQNPRHKITKRGQNVTFRCDPISEHNRLYWYRQTLGQGPEFLTYFQNEAQLEKSRLLSDRFSAERPKGSFSTLEIQRTEQGDSAMYLCASSPAGAHTEAFFGQGTRLTVV.

The gene calls are TRBV9 and TRBJ2-3, with a possible D match to TRBD2 (6 bases). V lost 2 bases and J 6 bases, leaving 16 bases between the germline ends. Germline-derived CDR1 and CDR2 are SGDLS and YYNGEE. The CDR3 length is 15 residues. CDR3 protein: CASSVGTHGGDTQYF. DNA for the CDR3: TGTGCCAGCAGCGTCGGGACGCATGGAGGGGATACGCAGTATTTT.